A selection of T cell receptor beta chains follows, all from one sample in a study of blood T cell repertoires in COVID-19. Some clones are missing from TCRdb's copy, which holds only in-frame ones; the method was immunoSEQ multiplex PCR. Of over 250,000 clones listed, roughly 91% were seen once; the top ten hold around 2%. Sequenced material: PBMCs or T cells enriched from blood (not recorded which). The source is a woman aged 55-75 years in a cohort exposed to, infected with or recovered from COVID-19 (not recorded which). Each CDR3 is given with its conserved first and last residue. Each record gives: J gene, V gene, clone size, D gene, CDR3 protein, CDR3 DNA. D genes are given only for firm matches. Clone size appears in some rows only: once, few, many, or a class for an expanded clone.

TRBJ1-2 | TRBV2 | once | TRBD1 | CASSETRQGRGYTF | TGTGCCAGCAGTGAAACCCGACAGGGTCGGGGCTACACCTTC
TRBJ1-2 | TRBV5-1 | . | TRBD1 | CASSGPGQGSWGYTF | TGCGCCAGCAGCGGGCCGGGACAGGGATCGTGGGGCTACACCTTC
TRBJ2-7 | TRBV5-1 | . | TRBD1 | CASGEQGPPYEQYF | TGCGCCAGCGGGGAACAGGGGCCCCCCTACGAGCAGTACTTC
TRBJ1-5 | TRBV21-1 | . | . | CASSKERQGMVNQPQHF | TGTGCCAGCAGCAAAGAACGGCAGGGCATGGTCAATCAGCCCCAGCATTTT
TRBJ1-2 | TRBV7-2 | once | TRBD1 | CASSPGGTGETNYGYTF | TGTGCCAGCAGCCCAGGGGGGACAGGGGAGACTAACTATGGCTACACCTTC
TRBJ1-2 | TRBV9 | . | TRBD1 | CASSGLKQGARGYTF | TGTGCCAGCAGCGGACTGAAACAGGGGGCGCGAGGCTACACCTTC
TRBJ2-5 | TRBV15 | . | TRBD2 | CATSSQTSTGETQYF | TGTGCCACCAGCAGCCAGACTAGCACTGGAGAGACCCAGTACTTC
TRBJ2-3 | TRBV29-1 | . | . | CSVESRAGPRTDTQYF | TGCAGCGTTGAAAGTCGAGCGGGCCCTCGCACAGATACGCAGTATTTT
TRBJ2-7 | TRBV6-1 | . | TRBD2 | CASSEVHRGEEQYF | TGTGCCAGCAGTGAAGTTCACCGGGGGGAAGAGCAGTACTTC
TRBJ1-4 | TRBV7-7 | once | . | CASSLTGLATNEKLFF | TGTGCTAGCAGTCTTACAGGGCTAGCAACTAATGAAAAACTGTTTTTT
TRBJ2-7 | TRBV6-5 | . | TRBD1 | CASSGQYFGEQYF | TGTGCCAGTTCGGGACAGTATTTCGGCGAGCAGTACTTC
TRBJ1-6 | TRBV28 | once | . | CASSLLRSPLHF | TGTGCCAGCAGTTTACTCCGTTCACCCCTCCACTTT
TRBJ2-7 | TRBV13 | . | . | CASSLGKLYEQYF | TGTGCCAGCAGCTTAGGCAAGCTTTACGAGCAGTACTTC
TRBJ1-5 | TRBV6-4 | . | TRBD1 | CASSRQGDQPQHF | TGTGCCAGCAGTCGACAGGGGGACCAGCCCCAGCATTTT
TRBJ1-2 | TRBV9 | few | TRBD1 | CASSSQGPGYTF | TGTGCCAGCAGCTCACAGGGGCCCGGCTACACCTTC
TRBJ2-6 | TRBV13 | . | . | CASSYLLGGGPAGANVLTF | TGTGCCAGCAGCTACCTCTTAGGGGGAGGGCCGGCTGGGGCCAACGTCCTGACTTTC
TRBJ2-5 | TRBV6-5 | . | TRBD1 | CASRDRGEQTQYF | TGTGCCAGCAGGGACAGGGGGGAGCAGACCCAGTACTTC
TRBJ1-1 | TRBV18 | . | TRBD1 | CASSLGQGTMNTEAFF | TGTGCCAGCTCCCTGGGACAGGGGACCATGAACACTGAAGCTTTCTTT
TRBJ1-4 | TRBV7-2 | . | TRBD1 | CASSSDRRNEKLFF | TGTGCCAGCAGCTCGGACAGGCGTAATGAAAAACTGTTTTTT
TRBJ2-5 | TRBV7-2 | . | TRBD2 | CASSRPSSGRETQYF | TGTGCCAGCAGCAGACCTTCTAGCGGGAGAGAGACCCAGTACTTC
TRBJ1-1 | TRBV19 | . | . | CASSPIREGTEAFF | TGTGCCAGTAGTCCAATCAGGGAGGGTACTGAAGCTTTCTTT
TRBJ2-1 | TRBV23-1 | . | . | CASSRFAKARDEQFF | TGCGCCAGCAGTCGTTTTGCGAAGGCCCGGGATGAGCAGTTCTTC
TRBJ2-7 | TRBV27 | . | . | CASSLFASAPYEQYF | TGTGCCAGCAGTTTATTTGCTAGCGCACCCTACGAGCAGTACTTC
TRBJ2-5 | TRBV4-2 | . | . | CASAVADQETQYF | TGTGCCAGCGCCGTAGCGGACCAAGAGACCCAGTACTTC
TRBJ1-2 | TRBV28 | . | . | CASSPRGTNYGYTF | TGTGCCAGCAGTCCTAGGGGGACTAACTATGGCTACACCTTC
TRBJ1-5 | TRBV2 | . | TRBD1 | CASSADRDNQPQHF | TGTGCCAGCAGTGCGGACAGGGACAATCAGCCCCAGCATTTT
TRBJ2-7 | TRBV30 | . | TRBD2 | CAWSPPAGGFGVHEQYF | TGTGCCTGGAGTCCCCCAGCGGGAGGCTTTGGCGTCCACGAGCAGTACTTC
TRBJ2-7 | TRBV6-2/TRBV6-3 | . | . | CASSSPSRGVDEQYF | TGTGCCAGCAGTTCGCCCTCCAGGGGAGTCGACGAGCAGTACTTC
TRBJ1-2 | TRBV5-6 | . | TRBD1 | CASSLVGTGDYGYTF | TGTGCCAGCAGCTTGGTAGGGACAGGGGACTATGGCTACACCTTC
TRBJ1-1 | TRBV4-3 | . | . | CASSQGPQGNTEAFF | TGCGCCAGCAGCCAAGGGCCACAGGGGAACACTGAAGCTTTCTTT
TRBJ2-1 | TRBV10-1 | . | TRBD1 | CASSEDRGDYNEQFF | TGCGCCAGCAGTGAGGACAGGGGGGACTACAATGAGCAGTTCTTC
TRBJ2-1 | TRBV18 | . | TRBD2 | CASSPRTSGKGNEQFF | TGTGCCAGCTCACCCCGGACTAGCGGGAAGGGCAATGAGCAGTTCTTC
TRBJ1-5 | TRBV2 | . | TRBD1 | CASTGDRGNQPQHF | TGTGCCAGCACCGGGGACAGGGGCAATCAGCCCCAGCATTTT
TRBJ2-1 | TRBV7-2 | . | TRBD1 | CASSKDRVRDNEQFF | TGTGCCAGCAGCAAGGACAGGGTAAGGGACAATGAGCAGTTCTTC
TRBJ2-3 | TRBV4-3 | . | . | CASSQEGSGGRLF | TGCGCCAGCAGCCAAGAAGGGTCAGGGGGGCGACTTTTT
TRBJ1-5 | TRBV6-5 | . | . | CASSSAGDQPQHF | TGTGCCAGCAGTTCCGCGGGGGATCAGCCCCAGCATTTT
TRBJ2-7 | TRBV6-1 | once | . | CASSDGTPSRGDEQYF | TGTGCCAGCAGTGACGGTACGCCTAGCCGAGGAGACGAGCAGTACTTC
TRBJ1-6 | TRBV7-9 | . | . | CASSLGGGNSPLHF | TGTGCCAGCAGCTTAGGTGGGGGGAATTCACCCCTCCACTTT
TRBJ2-1 | TRBV4-2 | . | TRBD2 | CASSQVGSSGSDEQFF | TGTGCCAGCAGCCAAGTAGGGTCTAGCGGGAGTGATGAGCAGTTCTTC
TRBJ1-2 | TRBV2 | . | . | CASSDRGGNYGYTF | TGTGCCAGCAGTGACCGGGGAGGGAACTATGGCTACACCTTC
TRBJ2-1 | TRBV7-9 | few | . | CATGTSNEQFF | TGTGCCACCGGGACTTCGAATGAGCAGTTCTTC
TRBJ1-3 | TRBV4-1 | few | . | CASSQSPRDWSGNTIYF | TGCGCCAGCAGCCAATCCCCCAGGGATTGGTCTGGAAACACCATATATTTT
TRBJ2-7 | TRBV11-2 | few | . | CASSPQWGKHYEQYF | TGTGCCAGCAGCCCCCAGTGGGGCAAACACTACGAGCAGTACTTC
TRBJ2-3 | TRBV28 | . | TRBD2 | CASSLGGADTQYF | TGTGCCAGCAGTTTGGGGGGGGCAGATACGCAGTATTTT
TRBJ2-3 | TRBV9 | . | TRBD2 | CASSEGSGSGTDTQYF | TGTGCCAGCAGCGAGGGGAGCGGGAGTGGGACAGATACGCAGTATTTT
TRBJ2-5 | TRBV2 | . | TRBD1 | CANARGMVETQYF | TGTGCCAACGCCAGGGGGATGGTAGAGACCCAGTACTTC
TRBJ2-7 | TRBV27 | . | TRBD2 | CARNSGTSSYEQYF | TGTGCCAGAAACTCCGGGACTAGTTCCTACGAGCAGTACTTC
TRBJ2-5 | TRBV28 | . | TRBD2 | CASSLTGGWETQYF | TGTGCCAGCAGTTTAACGGGGGGTTGGGAGACCCAGTACTTC
TRBJ2-1 | TRBV7-3 | . | . | CASSMGLVYNEQFF | TGTGCCAGCAGTATGGGACTGGTATACAATGAGCAGTTCTTC
TRBJ2-2 | TRBV11-3 | . | TRBD1 | CASSQDRGTGELFF | TGTGCCAGCAGTCAGGACAGGGGCACCGGGGAGCTGTTTTTT
TRBJ2-1 | TRBV18 | . | . | CASSQAQDANEQFF | TGTGCCAGCTCACAAGCTCAGGATGCCAATGAGCAGTTCTTC
TRBJ2-5 | TRBV5-5 | . | TRBD2 | CASSSGGLAGEQETQYF | TGTGCCAGCAGCTCCGGGGGACTAGCGGGAGAACAAGAGACCCAGTACTTC
TRBJ1-3 | TRBV9 | once | . | CASSVAGSGNTIYF | TGTGCCAGCAGCGTAGCAGGCTCTGGAAACACCATATATTTT
TRBJ2-7 | TRBV4-2 | . | . | CASSQEGPSATYEQYF | TGTGCCAGCAGCCAAGAAGGCCCTAGCGCCACCTACGAGCAGTACTTC
TRBJ2-1 | TRBV5-1 | . | TRBD1 | CASSLGDSYNEQFF | TGCGCCAGCAGCTTGGGGGACAGCTACAATGAGCAGTTCTTC